This T cell receptor (beta chain) was profiled in a study of T cells expressing NK-cell markers. Study in general: Sorted CD3+CD56+NKG2C+, CD3+CD56+NKG2C- and CD3+CD56-NKG2C+ T cells provided the TCR beta repertoires. With respect to HCMV, seven of the eight sequenced donors were seropositive, and one was seronegative. Study-level findings and limits: The CD3+CD56-NKG2C+ fraction was also led by these clonotypes in several donors.

Beta-chain TCR cDNA was generated via 5'RACE template switching with UMIs. TCRdb reprocessed the 5' RACE reads and keeps a single row for each CDR3 protein, giving no DNA. Recorded for this sample: about 460,000 distinct CDR3 sequences. Looked up from germline, CDR1 is SGHRS and CDR2 is YFSETQ. This CDR3 is built from 19 residues. With respect to this clonotype: The antigen remains undetermined.

The sequence was collected from a woman aged 45-60 years in good health. J is TRBJ2-2 and V is TRBV5-1; the D call of TRBD2 rests on TCRdb alone, since no DNA is present to check it. Material: blood T cells: a sorted CD56 or NKG2C T cell subset, CD4+ or CD8+ T cells, or bulk PBMC T cells (not recorded which). The CDR3 spells CASSLAGRGSGTRAGELFF.